This T cell receptor (beta chain) was sequenced during a study of T cells in Graves' hyperthyroidism and ophthalmopathy. To note about this clonotype: Its antigen is not identified.

RNA transcripts were the template for amplifying TCR beta CDR3 regions. HTBI primers were employed in a first-round RT-PCR of the TCR CDR3. TCRdb used MiXCR to reprocess the multiplex PCR reads, holding one entry per CDR3 protein. The repertoire includes nearly 600,000 distinct CDR3 sequences, approximately 14% of them detected once, and 7.1% sits in the top ten. This CDR3 is built from 14 residues. CDR1 MNHEY and CDR2 SVGAGI come from the germline V gene. Trimming shortened V by 0 bases and J by 6 bases, and 9 bases separated the two germline ends. Over 9 ml of fresh peripheral blood supplied the PBMCs. Study-level results: Appearing also in blood were most of the thyroid clonotypes expanded above 0.001. Ophthalmopathy cases were set apart from stable hyperthyroidism by a 13 V-J model. The model identified upcoming ophthalmopathy a median roughly 6 months ahead of onset.

The receptor comes from a woman between 18 and 30 years old with Graves' ophthalmopathy. The sample taken for sequencing was blood. The rearrangement uses TRBV6-5 and TRBJ1-5; D gene uncertain. This CDR3 is CASSYSIRSQPQHF. The CDR3 DNA is TGTGCCAGCAGTTACTCGATCAGGAGTCAGCCCCAGCATTTT.